This T cell receptor (beta chain) is drawn from a study of blood T cell repertoires in COVID-19. Overall study context: Samples representing acute and convalescent COVID-19 were sourced from the United States, Italy and Spain. From T cells, B-cell-depleted T cells, or PBMCs came the material, which was cDNA or gDNA.

The CDR3 contains 14 residues. Germline-derived CDR1 and CDR2 are KGHSY and FQNENV. The ends were cut back, 2 bases at V and 2 bases at J, with 9 bases in the middle. How the authors handled the data: Nucleated cell number was recorded as an estimate derived from reference gene primer amplification. The assay was immunoSEQ multiplex PCR, and TCRdb's table has in-frame clones only and misses some. That table supplies the V and J calls and clone size; D and trimming were determined from the DNA. The top ten clones hold about 2.4% of a sample with just over 150,000 clones, around 85% of them seen once. This sequence originates from an older woman with acute or convalescent COVID-19. The sample comprised peripheral blood. The chain recombines TRBV16 with TRBJ1-2; no reliable D call. The CDR3 reads CASSQNRGNYGYTF. The DNA for the CDR3 is TGTGCCAGCAGCCAAAACAGAGGGAACTATGGCTACACCTTC.